This note documents a single TCR beta chain sequence. V lost 6 bases to trimming and J lost 5 bases; unmatched junction nucleotides: 7. The germline V gene has CDR1 WSHSY and CDR2 SAAADI. This CDR3 comprises 16 residues. Every individual TCR cDNA molecule carried its own unique molecular identifier, which allowed correction of PCR and sequencing errors. MiXCR was run by TCRdb on the 5' RACE reads, yielding one entry per CDR3 protein. The sample has tens of thousands of distinct CDR3 sequences; roughly a fifth are singletons. The record originates from a study of spatial heterogeneity in lung cancer. About the research overall: Patients with untreated early-stage non-small cell lung cancer, numbering 55 to 80, were the donors. After resection, follow-up PBMC samples were sequenced when available, at a median of roughly two years later.

Time point in this sample: blood at routine non-recurrence follow-up after resection. Frozen PBMC, nontumor lung or tumor provided whole RNA, which was sequenced unsorted. This TCR derives from a male donor with early-stage non-small cell lung cancer. The starting material was PBMCs, obtained at follow-up. The rearrangement uses TRBV10-2 and TRBJ2-5, with TRBD2 matching 15 bases. This chain's CDR3 is CASRGLAGGLLETQYF. CDR3 nucleotides: TGCGCCAGCAGGGGACTAGCGGGGGGTCTCCTGGAGACCCAGTACTTC.